Below, one TCR beta chain is given with its context. What antigen it recognizes has not been identified. No qualities accompany the bases; no much larger clone lies one base away. CDR1 and CDR2, looked up from the germline V gene (reference sequence), are LNHDA and SQIVND. The V end loses 4 bases and the J end loses 1 base, and a stretch of 11 bases separates them. The CDR3 runs 16 amino acids, cysteine and phenylalanine included. Here the CDR3 DNA is all that survives: 48 bases in frame from base 1. Receptors were amplified or captured by the immunoSEQ multiplex PCR assay. For the multiplex PCR, a mixture combining 60 forward primers for TCR Vbeta segments and 13 reverse primers for TCR Jbeta segments was used. The CDR3 region of rearranged TCR beta genes was amplified from genomic DNA by a multiplex PCR assay. Amplified TCR beta libraries were sequenced as 87-base-pair reads on the Illumina HiSeq System. As for the original processing: A later analysis tallied 75 million to 85 million unique TCR beta chains across the 660 or so repertoires, and some 10 million of those chains were shared by two or more donors. A nearest-neighbor algorithm error-corrected the raw reads and collapsed the reads into unique sequences, merging closely related sequences to remove PCR and sequencing errors. Alignment of CDR3 sequences to IMGT reference sequences was used to assign V, D and J gene segments. For a sequence to be retained, a match of at least six nucleotides was required to both a V gene segment and a J gene segment. Rearrangements were called productive when the CDR3 lacked stop codons and stayed in frame with V and J; all others were non-productive. CDR3 was defined by IMGT convention, running from the second conserved V-encoded cysteine to the conserved J-encoded phenylalanine. The earlier analysis of 550 to 650 of the donors excluded any sequence lacking an unambiguous match to a single V gene segment. In an earlier analysis of 450 to 750 of the donors, a V segment was called functional when productive rearrangements were above 56.7%, and segregating when the standard deviation between donors exceeded 5%. A statistical classification framework was developed to diagnose cytomegalovirus status using the catalog of TCR beta chain sequences. V and J gene assignment, in a later analysis, came from comparing TCR nucleotide sequences with IMGT/GENE-DB human TR gene sequences. Using the TCRdist pipeline, a later analysis assigned CDR3 sequences along with most-parsimonious VDJ recombination scenarios. In a later analysis, every TCR beta chain was defined by the combination of its CDR3 amino acid sequence and its V-gene family, and reads without a unique V-gene family were dropped. As a way to deal with suspected cross-contamination and a sequencing artifact, a later analysis dropped over 550 nucleotide sequences that were highly shared and had low generation probability. In a later analysis, a clonal expansion index was calculated for each public chain from normalized within-repertoire ranks of inferred template counts. In a later analysis, generation probabilities were computed using a VDJ recombination model fitted to out-of-frame rearrangements, and the results were checked against IGoR. In a later analysis, TCR-TCR, TCR-HLA and TCR-CMV co-occurrence was scored with hypergeometric tests, and a repertoire-size bias correction was applied to TCR pairs. In a later analysis, false discovery rates were estimated by permuting HLA or CMV assignments 20 times. In a later analysis, co-occurring TCRs were grouped using DBSCAN, and TCRdist sequence similarity was added for clustering within HLA-allele-positive subsets. Repertoires with fewer than 30,000 or more than 120,000 public chains were left out of co-occurrence clustering, as were several repertoires with anomalous nucleotide sharing. Not all clones reach the TCRdb copy of this immuneACCESS table, which keeps in-frame sequences only. Checked studies attribute under half of the gap to unresolved V genes and leave the rest unexplained. V, J and clone size are those of that table, while D and trimming were read from the DNA. Counted in this sample were 170,000 or so clones; 70% to 85% of them appeared once. 1.4% to 1.5% of the sample is taken by the ten largest.

The data were obtained in a study of cytomegalovirus exposure and HLA in healthy donors (dated by TCRdb to 2015 to 2018). About the study as a whole: According to an earlier analysis of 587 of the donors, roughly 180 million T cells yielded roughly 110 million unique TCR beta sequences and 276 Gb of sequence data. Roughly 300 gigabases of sequencing data and around 80 million unique TCR sequences made up an early release that covered over 550 HLA-typed donors. The genetic ancestry cluster associated with self-reported Caucasian donors included around four fifths of the roughly 400 genotyped donors. The aim of the study was to test whether cataloging public T cell receptors could identify signatures of past pathogen exposure. The study profiled the T cell repertoires of under 850 subjects by immunosequencing and related them to cytomegalovirus serostatus. Besides the first cohort of under 700 subjects, a separate validation cohort made up of 95 to 150 different subjects was used. To predict cytomegalovirus infection status, the study brought together high-throughput TCR immunosequencing, statistical association of individual TCRs with disease status, and machine learning. To study patterns of TCR occurrence, a later analysis re-analyzed previously published TCR beta repertoires from 500 to 850 donors and added high-resolution HLA genotyping. Rather than using new phenotypic data, the later analysis identified candidate immune exposures from TCR beta sequences and from how often those sequences occurred across donors. An earlier analysis of more than 450 of the donors used high-throughput TCR beta sequencing to judge whether each TCR beta V gene segment behaved as functional or pseudogenic. Alongside the repertoire data, information on donor age, sex, ethnicity and CMV serostatus was compiled. Genome-wide SNP genotypes for about 65% of the 666 donors were used in a later genetic analysis, which treated that subset as a discovery cohort. All discovery cohort repertoires had been generated using a single sequencing platform. Class I and class II HLA loci were covered by the typing at four-digit resolution. Typing coverage varied by locus: 629-630 donors for A, B, C, DRB1 and DQB1; 522 for DQA1; some 610 for DPA1; around 450 for DPB1. A handful of DR-DQ haplotypes were handled as single units for association and clustering because linkage in the cohort was strong. Across some 400 genotyped donors of the cohort, an average of about 250,000 unique TCR beta nucleotide sequences per donor were sequenced, and 15% to 20% of those sequences were non-productive. On the study overall, not on this receptor specifically: In a later analysis, some 17,000 TCR beta sequences were associated with specific HLA alleles at a false discovery rate of 0.05. In a later analysis, HLA-associated TCR beta chains were found to be more clonally expanded and to have lower generation probabilities than equally common non-associated chains. Only TCR beta chains were sequenced in this cohort, and the absence of alpha or paired-chain data limited detectable features. Because HLA typing was missing for some donors at each locus, association tests included only the typed subset. A later genetic analysis associated a missense DCLRE1C variant with V-gene and J-gene trimming of TCR beta chains, and an independent cohort replicated the association. The authors suggested that the approach could potentially be generalized to other disease states and immunological phenotypes. Seventeen rarely observed V segments, including chromosome 9 orphons, were excluded from the earlier analysis of almost 600 of the donors because counts were too low. In a later analysis, several top co-occurrence clusters were reported to appear linked to parvovirus B19, influenza, CMV and Epstein-Barr virus. In a later analysis, the rate of TCR association differed among HLA loci, with DRB1 alleles having the most associated TCRs and HLA-C alleles having the fewest. Because the 87-base-pair reads could not distinguish some IMGT-functional V segments, including TRBV6-2 and TRBV6-3, those segments were excluded. The presence/absence analyses assumed that sequencing depth was roughly uniform across donors, and that assumption may not be true. Broadly in line with IMGT annotations, most TCR beta V segments showed up in productive rearrangements about 90% or about 30% of the time in an earlier analysis of around 600 of the donors. Compared with the roughly 700-donor mean, donors in an Asian-associated ancestry cluster had fewer N-insertions in productive TCRs, according to a later genetic analysis. A later analysis found that most CMV-associated TCR beta chains appeared HLA-restricted, with HLA associations seemingly driven largely by CMV exposure. Cytomegalovirus status was reported to be diagnosed by the classifier with high specificity and sensitivity in both the original and validation cohorts. For the cohort, immune exposure information was limited to CMV serostatus. In vitro tests confirmed that a few of the cytomegalovirus-associated TCR beta chains recognize cytomegalovirus antigens. Correlated functional status among segregating V segments might reflect linkage disequilibrium, but an unknown experimental factor could not be ruled out. Assigning TCR associations to individual alleles was difficult when HLA alleles, especially DR and DQ, strongly co-occurred. The study listed 164 TCR beta chains as associated with cytomegalovirus. A further reported finding was that TCR beta sequences accurately predicted the HLA-A and HLA-B alleles for most subjects in the first cohort. The sequencing pipeline was judged likely to have produced a cluster of highly shared sequence variants as a technical artifact. While some public TCRs were present in many individuals, most TCR sequences turned up only very rarely across donors.

The cohort comprised 670 or so healthy bone marrow donors. At the time of sampling, every cohort member was nominally healthy, though immune exposures that went unrecorded were likely present. The donor tested CMV seropositive and was one of the 289 seropositive cohort members. Each donor provided a peripheral blood sample, and peripheral blood mononuclear cells were used for TCR beta sequencing. The Qiagen DNeasy Blood Extraction Kit was used to extract genomic DNA from the blood cell samples. Source material: PBMCs. This TCR was sampled from a woman between 25 and 40 years old in good health and CMV-seropositive. Here the chain combines TRBV19 and TRBJ2-6, with the D gene not confidently named. The nucleotides are TGTGCCAGTAGTACCCTTTCCCAGTCTGGGGCCAACGTCCTGACTTTC. It translates to CASSTLSQSGANVLTF.